The 2 T cell receptor beta chains given below trace back to one sample, sequenced in a study of blood T cells in healthy people across ages. Sample-barcoded 5' priming and a J-beta primer mix drove a second PCR of about 7 to 12 cycles. TCRdb fed the 5' RACE reads into MiXCR, producing one record per CDR3 protein. The data show roughly 700,000 distinct CDR3 sequences, 49% seen once. The sample taken for sequencing was blood. These TCRs come from a woman aged 55-70 years in good health.

The chain recombines TRBV25-1 with TRBJ2-7, with a possible D match to TRBD2 (6 bases). Germline V lookup: CDR1 MGHDK, CDR2 SYGVNS. Trimming took off 6 bases at V and 4 bases at J, with 16 bases between the two ends. CDR3 length: 14 residues. CDR3 sequence: CASRNSGKRYEQYF. CDR3 DNA: TGTGCCAGCAGGAATAGCGGTAAGAGATACGAGCAGTACTTC.

This clonotype came up a few times. Here the CDR3 DNA reads TGTGCCAGCAGCGACGCAAAAGGCAGAAATTCACCCCTCCACTTT. Its translation is CASSDAKGRNSPLHF. The V call is TRBV2, the J call TRBJ1-6; no firm D call. Trimming pared 6 bases from V and 7 bases from J, leaving 16 bases between. The germline V gene encodes CDR1 SNHLY and CDR2 FYNNEI. The CDR3 spans 15 residues.